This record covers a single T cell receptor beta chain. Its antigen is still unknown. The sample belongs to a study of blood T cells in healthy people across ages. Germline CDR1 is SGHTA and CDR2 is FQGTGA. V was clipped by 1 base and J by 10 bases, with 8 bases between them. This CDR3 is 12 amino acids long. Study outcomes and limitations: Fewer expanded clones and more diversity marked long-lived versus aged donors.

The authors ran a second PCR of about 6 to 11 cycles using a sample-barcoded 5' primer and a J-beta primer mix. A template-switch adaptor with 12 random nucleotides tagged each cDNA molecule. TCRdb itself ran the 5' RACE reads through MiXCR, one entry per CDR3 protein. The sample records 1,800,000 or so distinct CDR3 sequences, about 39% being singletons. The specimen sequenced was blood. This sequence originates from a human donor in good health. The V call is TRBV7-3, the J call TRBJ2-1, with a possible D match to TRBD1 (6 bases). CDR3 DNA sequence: TGTGCCAGCAGCTTAAGCACAGGGGAGCAGTTCTTC. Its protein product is CASSLSTGEQFF.